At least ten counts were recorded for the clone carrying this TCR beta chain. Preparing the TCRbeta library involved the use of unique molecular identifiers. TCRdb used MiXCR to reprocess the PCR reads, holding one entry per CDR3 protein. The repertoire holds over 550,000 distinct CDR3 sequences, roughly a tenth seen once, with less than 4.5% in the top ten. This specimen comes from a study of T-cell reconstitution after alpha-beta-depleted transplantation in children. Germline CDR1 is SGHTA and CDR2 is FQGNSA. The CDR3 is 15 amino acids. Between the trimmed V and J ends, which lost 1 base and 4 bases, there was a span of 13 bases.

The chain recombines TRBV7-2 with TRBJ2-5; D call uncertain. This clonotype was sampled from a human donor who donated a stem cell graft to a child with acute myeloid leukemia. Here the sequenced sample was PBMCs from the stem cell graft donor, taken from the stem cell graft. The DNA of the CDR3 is TGTGCCAGCAGCTTAGTACCCCACGCCAGAGAGACCCAGTACTTC. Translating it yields CASSLVPHARETQYF.